The source of this T cell receptor (beta chain) is a study of tumor-infiltrating lymphocytes in primary liver carcinoma. Overall study: Tumors measured roughly 4.2 to 10 cm and were stage T1-T3 N0M0. Study-wide results and limits: Because of bulk unsorted sampling, CD4+ and CD8+ repertoires were not subjected to comparison.

Unsorted whole blood yielded blood RNA, and germline DNA was extracted as well. Patients were treatment-naive with chronic HBV infection. The input was approximately 500 ng total RNA; TCR beta cDNA was made from it with a constant-region primer. TCR beta libraries came from three nested multiplex PCR rounds using slightly modified ARM-PCR. TRBV1-TRBV30 forward primers and a C-beta reverse primer were used in the first two PCR rounds, which each ran for about 10 cycles. One entry per CDR3 protein results from TCRdb running MiXCR on the multiplex PCR reads. The sample includes fewer than 400,000 distinct CDR3 sequences, around three fifths of them seen just once. A word on this clonotype: Its antigen is not identified. At one end the junction does not follow the germline gene, possibly because of a read error.

The CDR3 is made up of 14 amino acids. Germline V gene lookup returns CDR1 LGHNA and CDR2 YSLEER. The V and J genes are TRBV4-3 and TRBJ2-7; TRBD1 aligns across 7 bases. Sequencing was done on a sample of peripheral blood. The receptor's source is a young woman with primary liver carcinoma and hepatitis B virus infection. CDR3 amino acids: CTSSPSGQNYEQYF. The DNA of the CDR3 is TGCACCAGCAGCCCTTCGGGACAGAACTACGAGCAGTACTTC.